The 26 T cell receptor beta chains in this list originate from one sample, sequenced in a study of CD8+CD57+ T cells in acquired aplastic anemia. Sequenced patients had shown CD8+CD57+ cell expansion by flow cytometry. CDR3 and TCR beta VDJ profiling relied on genomic DNA as the template. MiXCR was run by TCRdb on the reads, yielding one entry per CDR3 protein. The sample has approximately 250,000 distinct CDR3 sequences; around 82% are singletons. Sequencing was performed on sorted CD4+, CD8+, or CD8+CD57+ T cells (not recorded which) from PBMCs. The receptor set was obtained from a human donor with aplastic anemia.

To note about this clonotype: The CDR3 ends on some other residue instead of the conserved phenylalanine or tryptophan, so this is likely a read error. The chain has TRBV2 and TRBJ2-7; a possible D gene is TRBD1 (6 bases). The germline V gene has CDR1 SNHLY and CDR2 FYNNEI. V lost 10 bases, J lost 2 bases, and 18 bases lay in between. This CDR3 is 14 amino acids long. The CDR3 spells CATSGGGLPYEQYG. The CDR3 nucleotides read TGTGCCACCAGCGGTGGGGGCCTCCCCTACGAGCAGTACGGC.

On this clonotype: The junction and the germline gene differ at one end; a read error may be behind it. The chain recombines TRBV7-9 with TRBJ1-2, with D possibly TRBD1 on 6 matching bases. This CDR3 contains 15 residues. The germline CDR1 and CDR2 sequences are SEHNR and FQNEAQ (reference sequence). The CDR3 DNA reads TGTGCCAGCAGCTTCACGGGGGGCGCCGACTATGGCAACACCTTC. Translating it yields CASSFTGGADYGNTF.

This clonotype was observed a few times. The rearrangement joins TRBV2 to TRBJ1-2; D gene ambiguous. Trimming removed 9 bases at V and 0 bases at J, with 11 bases between. This CDR3 has 13 amino acids. Germline V gene data show CDR1 as SNHLY and CDR2 as FYNNEI. The CDR3 sequence is CASWENPNYGYTF. CDR3 coding DNA: TGTGCCAGTTGGGAGAACCCTAACTATGGCTACACCTTC.

In regard to this clonotype: A much more abundant neighbour one base away suggests this may be a read error. This rearrangement joins TRBV15 to TRBJ2-5; possible D gene TRBD1, 5 bases. Trimming took off 1 base at V and 2 bases at J, with 8 bases between the two ends. Germline CDR1 is LNHNV and CDR2 is YYDKDF (reference sequence). CDR3 length equals 14 residues. The CDR3 protein is CATSRGGRQETQYF. The CDR3 nucleotides read TGTGCCACCAGCAGAGGGGGCCGGCAAGAGACCCAGTACTTC.

The chain has TRBV15 and TRBJ2-7; possibly TRBD2 for D (5 bases). Germline lookup yields CDR1 LNHNV and CDR2 YYDKDF (reference sequence). V was trimmed by 5 bases and J by 11 bases, leaving 22 bases between them. The CDR3 is 14 residues long. The CDR3 region has the DNA TGTGCCACCAGCGGCCGTGACCTAGCCTACGACGAGTACTTC. Translated, it gives CATSGRDLAYDEYF.

This clonotype was seen at least ten times. The chain joins TRBV25-1 to TRBJ2-5; the match to TRBD1 covers 11 bases. The junction had 8 bases not matched to a gene; V was cut back by 10 bases and J by 4 bases. Germline CDR1 and CDR2: MGHDK and SYGVNS. The CDR3 is 14 residues long. This CDR3 is CATLDRGRGETQYF. The CDR3 nucleotides read TGTGCCACCCTGGACAGGGGGCGAGGAGAGACCCAGTACTTC.

CDR3 bases: TGTGCCAGCAGCGAAGGGGACTTGAGAAATCAGCCCCAGCATTTT. Residues: CASSEGDLRNQPQHF. The V and J genes are TRBV9 and TRBJ1-5; maybe TRBD1 (5 bases). The CDR3 length is 15 residues. CDR1 is SGDLS and CDR2 is YYNGEE in the germline V gene. V lost 3 bases and J 4 bases, leaving 14 bases between the germline ends.

This clonotype was picked up a small number of times. The V gene is TRBV7-2, the J gene TRBJ2-6; TRBD1 or TRBD2 may be the D gene (5 bases each). Germline CDR1 is SGHTA and CDR2 is FQGNSA. Trimming removed 0 bases from V and 14 bases from J, with 20 bases in between. The length of the CDR3 is 16 residues. For the CDR3, the DNA is TGTGCCAGCAGCTTAGCGGGTGGTCACGGGGCCCAGTTCCTGACTTTC. This codes for CASSLAGGHGAQFLTF.

The chain carries TRBV7-2 and TRBJ2-7; 7 bases match TRBD1. V lost 5 bases, J lost 0 bases, and 16 bases stayed unmatched. The length of the CDR3 is 18 residues. Germline lookup yields CDR1 SGHTA and CDR2 FQGNSA. The CDR3 DNA is TGTGCCAGCAGCCCCCATCGAGACGGGACAGCCCGCTCCTACGAGCAGTACGTC. It is translated as CASSPHRDGTARSYEQYV.

The chain couples TRBV7-8 to TRBJ2-7, with 8 positions matching TRBD1. Germline trimming cut 10 bases from V and 4 bases from J; bases unmatched to any gene: 24. Germline assignment: CDR1 SGHVS and CDR2 FQNEAQ. CDR3 length: 18 residues. This CDR3 reads CATSDFEDRAALRYEQYV. In nucleotides, the CDR3 is TGTGCCACCAGTGATTTCGAGGACAGGGCTGCCCTACGATACGAGCAGTACGTC.

The chain has TRBV7-8 and TRBJ2-7; D is possibly TRBD1 (6 bases). Trimming stripped 4 bases from V and 3 bases from J, with 25 bases between. The V gene's germline CDR1 is SGHVS and CDR2 FQNEAQ. The CDR3 extends over 18 amino acids. The CDR3 bases are TGTGCCAGCAGCTCTGGTGCTACGGGGACACAGTTCTTCTACGAGCAGTACGTC. It translates to CASSSGATGTQFFYEQYV.

Comments on this clonotype: A read error is likely, as this CDR3 ends without the conserved phenylalanine or tryptophan. Because the CDR3's place on the DNA is in doubt, the DNA is left out and the CDR3 is given as listed by TCRdb. V is TRBV7-2 and J is TRBJ2-3; the D call in the table, TRBD2, was not verified against the DNA. Germline values: CDR1 SGHTA, CDR2 FQGNSA. The CDR3 is 13 residues long, ends included. CDR3 loop: CASGVAGGPATQY.

Only one count was recorded for this clonotype. The chain combines TRBV11-2 with TRBJ2-3, with 7 bases that match TRBD1. The CDR3 spans 16 residues. Germline V gives CDR1 SGHAT, CDR2 FQNNGV. Germline trimming cut 6 bases from V and 0 bases from J; bases unmatched to any gene: 9. The CDR3 here is CASSLTAGGSTDTQYF. In nucleotides, the CDR3 is TGTGCCAGCAGTCTTACGGCAGGGGGAAGCACAGATACGCAGTATTTT.

The chain recombines TRBV7-3 with TRBJ2-7; D is perhaps TRBD1 or TRBD2 (5 bases each). Trimming stripped 6 bases from V and 3 bases from J, with 27 bases between. This CDR3 has 18 residues. Looked up from germline, CDR1 is SGHTA and CDR2 is FQGTGA. The CDR3 nucleotides are TGTGCCAGCAGTCTAGATGGGGGATCGTCTGAGCAGTTCTACGAGCAGTACGTC. It translates to CASSLDGGSSEQFYEQYV.

This clonotype was seen just once. This rearrangement joins TRBV7-3 to TRBJ1-1; a possible D gene is TRBD1 (6 bases). CDR3 size: 17 residues. Trimming left V 6 bases short and J 8 bases short, with 28 bases between. Germline CDR1 reads SGHTA; CDR2 reads FQGTGA. CDR3 nucleotides: TGTGCCAGCAGTCGGGCGGGGGGACATGCAGAGCAGTTCGAAGCTTTCTTT. This codes for CASSRAGGHAEQFEAFF. The full variable domain, completed using reference TRBV7-3 and TRBJ1-1, is GAGVSQTPSNKVTEKGKYVELRCDPISGHTALYWYRQSLGQGPEFLIYFQGTGAADDSGLPNDRFFAVRPEGSVSTLKIQRTERGDSAVYLCASSRAGGHAEQFEAFFGQGTRLTVV.

Comment on this clonotype: An end of the junction differs from the germline gene, which may be a read error. V is TRBV7-9 and J is TRBJ2-3; maybe TRBD2 (5 bases). Germline lookup yields CDR1 SEHNR and CDR2 FQNEAQ (reference sequence). This CDR3 is 14 amino acids long. The chain's CDR3 is CASSLARGPKKTQF. The CDR3 DNA reads TGTGCCAGCAGCTTAGCCCGCGGGCCAAAAAAGACCCAGTTT.

The rearrangement joins TRBV29-1 to TRBJ2-1, with 14 bases that match TRBD2. The J segment lost 6 bases and the V segment lost 3 bases, leaving 10 bases of the junction unmatched. This CDR3 comprises 17 residues. Per the germline V gene, CDR1 is SQVTM and CDR2 is ANQGSEA. CDR3 bases: TGCAGCGTTGAGGCGACTAGCGGGAGGGGTATAGTCAATGAGCAGTTCTTC. Its translation: CSVEATSGRGIVNEQFF.

The chain joins TRBV7-8 to TRBJ2-1; D possibly matches TRBD1 or TRBD2 (6 bases each). With 3 bases removed from V and 12 bases from J, the gap between germline ends came to 24 bases. From germline, CDR1 is SGHVS and CDR2 FQNEAQ. The CDR3 totals 16 residues. Written as DNA, the CDR3 is TGTGCCAGCAGCTTTCAACCAGGCGGGACAAGCGATTCGCAGTTCTTC. The encoded protein is CASSFQPGGTSDSQFF.

In its sample, this clonotype was seen a few times. The chain combines TRBV10-1 with TRBJ2-5; TRBD1 aligns across 7 bases. Germline V gene sequence: CDR1 WNHNN, CDR2 SYGVQD (reference sequence). The CDR3 contains 15 residues. After removal of 5 bases from V and 6 bases from J, the junction contained 12 bases not matched to a gene. The CDR3 sequence: CASSKTGTEPKTQYF. The DNA of the CDR3 is TGCGCCAGCAGTAAAACGGGGACAGAGCCCAAGACCCAGTACTTC.

This chain connects TRBV7-9 to TRBJ2-1; D tentatively reads TRBD1 or TRBD2 (5 bases each). Deletions cut 5 bases from V and 12 bases from J, with 26 bases between. Germline CDR1 and CDR2: SEHNR and FQNEAQ (reference sequence). The CDR3 extends over 16 amino acids. CDR3 in amino acids: CASSPGTGDGKDAQFF. The CDR3 coding sequence is TGTGCCAGCAGCCCGGGGACCGGGGACGGTAAGGATGCGCAGTTCTTC.

V and J are TRBV10-3 and TRBJ2-7; 10 nucleotides line up with TRBD1. The CDR3 loop spans 14 amino acids. The trim removed 3 bases at V and 4 bases at J, leaving 3 bases unmatched. Per the germline V gene, CDR1 is ENHRY and CDR2 is SYGVKD. The DNA of the CDR3 is TGTGCCATCAGTGAAGGGGGACAGGGGTACGAGCAGTACTTC. Protein: CAISEGGQGYEQYF.

Concerning this clonotype itself: This sequence may be a read error, since a much larger clone differs from it by one base. The chain employs TRBV7-8 and TRBJ2-3; no clear D gene. Germline V lookup: CDR1 SGHVS, CDR2 FQNEAQ. This CDR3 is built from 13 residues. CDR3 protein: CASSLGGSPDTQF. DNA for the CDR3: TGTGCCAGCAGCTTAGGGGGAAGTCCCGATACGCAGTTT.

This clonotype was seen only once. The chain combines TRBV24-1 with TRBJ2-5, with 10 bases fitting TRBD2. Matching the DNA end better, TRBJ2-1 makes the J call doubtful. Germline V CDR1 and CDR2: KGHDR, SFDVKD. CDR3 length: 14 residues. CDR3 protein: CATGSSGRRETQFF. The CDR3 bases are TGTGCCACCGGCAGTAGCGGGAGGCGGGAGACCCAGTTCTTC.

The chain joins TRBV7-9 to TRBJ2-7, with D possibly being TRBD1 or TRBD2 (5 bases each). The CDR3 extends over 13 amino acids. Trimming removed 7 bases at V and 1 base at J, with 11 bases between. The germline V gene encodes CDR1 SEHNR and CDR2 FQNEAQ (reference sequence). In DNA, the CDR3 is TGTGCCAGCATGGGACCGGAGTCCTACGAGCAGTACTTC. Amino acids: CASMGPESYEQYF.

A few counts support this clonotype. The junction departs from germline at one end; a sequencing error may be responsible. This chain joins TRBV7-8 and TRBJ2-3, with 8 bases that match TRBD2. Germline values: CDR1 SGHVS, CDR2 FQNEAQ. The CDR3 extends over 13 amino acids. CDR3 region: CASGVAGGPATHF. CDR3 coding DNA: TGTGCCAGCGGCGTCGCGGGAGGTCCCGCGACGCATTTT.

The chain is built from TRBV7-9 and TRBJ2-3; possible D gene TRBD2, 5 bases. V was cut by 5 bases and J by 8 bases, with 20 bases left in between. Germline-derived CDR1 and CDR2 are SEHNR and FQNEAQ (reference sequence). The CDR3 runs 15 residues. CDR3 residues: CASSVGRNGTSTQYF. The CDR3 nucleotides read TGTGCCAGCAGCGTAGGGAGAAACGGCACGAGTACGCAGTATTTT.